Following are 18 T cell receptor beta chains from one sample sequenced in a study of blood T cell repertoires in COVID-19. TCRdb's table, derived via immunoSEQ multiplex PCR, lists solely in-frame clones and lacks some. The repertoire holds 150,000 or so clones, with roughly nine tenths as singletons. Sequences were obtained from peripheral blood. The receptors shown here come from a human donor in a cohort sampled during active COVID-19.

J is TRBJ2-3 and V is TRBV2, with D perhaps matching TRBD1 (6 bases). The CDR3 runs 15 residues. Germline CDR1 reads SNHLY; CDR2 reads FYNNEI. V was pared by 7 bases and J by 6 bases, with 20 bases between. The CDR3 DNA sequence: TGTGCCAGCAAGGGGCGGACAGTGAGGGTGGATACGCAGTATTTT. Its protein is CASKGRTVRVDTQYF.

The rearrangement links TRBV29-1 to TRBJ2-5; 7 bases are a match to TRBD1. After removal of 6 bases from V and 5 bases from J, the junction contained 9 bases not matched to a gene. This CDR3 has 13 amino acids. Germline V lookup: CDR1 SQVTM, CDR2 ANQGSEA. The CDR3 spells CSVPGQRSETQYF. CDR3 sequence (DNA): TGCAGCGTCCCGGGACAGCGGTCGGAGACCCAGTACTTC.

J is TRBJ1-4 and V is TRBV11-2, with D possibly TRBD1 on 5 matching bases. CDR1 is SGHAT, CDR2 FQNNGV, per germline. V was trimmed by 5 bases and J by 6 bases, leaving 13 bases between them. This CDR3 has 14 amino acids. CDR3: CASSLLGAYEKLFF. The CDR3, as DNA: TGTGCCAGCAGCCTCCTTGGGGCATATGAAAAACTGTTTTTT.

The chain has TRBV30 and TRBJ2-1; 8 nucleotides agree with TRBD2. Germline V CDR1 and CDR2: GTSNPN, SVGIG (reference sequence). J lost 4 bases, V lost 2 bases, and 1 base had no gene match. The CDR3 consists of 13 residues. The CDR3 is CAWSPSGYNEQFF. The CDR3 DNA sequence: TGTGCCTGGAGTCCTAGCGGGTACAATGAGCAGTTCTTC.

This chain connects TRBV28 to TRBJ1-3; a weak D match, TRBD1 (5 bases). The germline V gene has CDR1 MDHEN and CDR2 SYDVKM. The CDR3 consists of 15 residues. V was shortened by 3 bases and J by 4 bases, with 13 bases between the two germline ends. CDR3 amino acids: CASSLGGASGNTIYF. Here the CDR3 DNA reads TGTGCCAGCAGTTTGGGGGGAGCGAGCGGAAACACCATATATTTT.

A word on this clone: Other DNA sequences in the sample encode the same CDR3. The chain links TRBV28 to TRBJ2-7; D perhaps matches TRBD1 (6 bases). V lost 3 bases and J lost 4, with 7 bases in between. Germline V gene data show CDR1 as MDHEN and CDR2 as SYDVKM. The CDR3 consists of 12 residues. The CDR3 region has the DNA TGTGCCAGCAGTTTGGGGGCTTACGAGCAGTACTTC. Translation: CASSLGAYEQYF. Full variable domain (rest looked up from reference TRBV28 and TRBJ2-7): DVKVTQSSRYLVKRTGEKVFLECVQDMDHENMFWYRQDPGLGLRLIYFSYDVKMKEKGDIPEGYSVSREKKERFSLILESASTNQTSMYLCASSLGAYEQYFGPGTRLTVT.

This clone was recorded only once. The genes are TRBV5-1 and TRBJ1-1, with a weak D call TRBD1 (5 bases). The germline gives CDR1 SGHRS, CDR2 YFSETQ. CDR3 length equals 15 residues. Trimming cost V 1 base and J 4 bases, with 14 bases left between them. The CDR3 reads CASSLSQGGTTEAFF. The CDR3, as DNA: TGCGCCAGCAGCTTGTCTCAGGGAGGGACCACTGAAGCTTTCTTT.

The V call is TRBV6-2 or TRBV6-3, the J call TRBJ2-7; TRBD2 matches 7 bases. V was pared by 4 bases and J by 3 bases, with 9 bases of the junction left unmatched. Germline V gene data show CDR1 as MNHEY and CDR2 as SVGEGT. CDR3 length equals 15 residues. The CDR3 spells CASSWEGPTVYEQYF. The CDR3 nucleotides are TGTGCCAGCAGTTGGGAGGGGCCGACGGTCTACGAGCAGTACTTC.

The genes are TRBV11-3 and TRBJ1-1; TRBD1 matches 7 bases. The CDR3 sequence is 14 residues long. Germline V lookup: CDR1 SGHNT, CDR2 YENEEA. With 3 bases clipped from V and 7 bases from J, the junction kept 8 bases outside the gene matches. The chain's CDR3 is CASSLWDSQNEAFF. The CDR3 region has the DNA TGTGCCAGCAGCTTGTGGGACAGCCAGAATGAAGCTTTCTTT.

J is TRBJ1-2 and V is TRBV28, with 9 bases identical to TRBD1. V shed 5 bases and J 4 bases; nucleotides not matched to a gene: 14. The CDR3 contains 17 residues. The V gene's germline CDR1 is MDHEN and CDR2 SYDVKM. The CDR3 loop reads CASSLGGTGPIRYGYTF. CDR3 DNA: TGTGCCAGCAGTCTAGGCGGGACAGGGCCCATCCGCTATGGCTACACCTTC.

The rearrangement links TRBV5-4 to TRBJ2-4; TRBD1 might be the D (5 bases). V was shortened by 0 bases and J by 12 bases, with 10 bases between the two germline ends. The CDR3 runs to 12 residues. Germline CDR1 SGHNT, CDR2 YYREEE (reference sequence). The CDR3: CASSLAGRNQYF. DNA for the CDR3: TGTGCCAGCAGCTTGGCAGGGCGAAATCAGTACTTC.

This sequence joins TRBV5-1 and TRBJ2-5; weak D call: TRBD2 (6 bases). The CDR3 sequence is 14 residues long. V lost 4 bases, J lost 3 bases, and 13 bases lay in between. Per germline, CDR1 SGHRS and CDR2 YFSETQ. DNA for the CDR3: TGCGCCAGCAGCCCAGACGGGAGTGAAGAGACCCAGTACTTC. This codes for CASSPDGSEETQYF.

The chain couples TRBV28 to TRBJ2-7, with D possibly matching TRBD1 (6 bases). Germline V CDR1 and CDR2: MDHEN, SYDVKM. This CDR3 contains 13 residues. The V and J ends lost 6 bases and 3 bases respectively, with 12 bases between them. The CDR3 here is CASRTGMVYEQYF. The DNA for the CDR3 is TGTGCCAGCAGAACAGGGATGGTCTACGAGCAGTACTTC.

The CDR3 region is CASSRFRTGGIEQYF. Here the CDR3 DNA reads TGTGCCAGCAGCCGGTTTAGGACAGGGGGCATCGAGCAGTACTTC. The genes are TRBV7-9 and TRBJ2-7; 11 nucleotides align to TRBD1. J lost 6 bases, V lost 5 bases, and 9 bases had no gene match. The CDR3 is 15 amino acids. From germline, CDR1 is SEHNR and CDR2 FQNEAQ (reference sequence).

The rearrangement uses TRBV2 and TRBJ1-1; the match to TRBD1 covers 7 bases. The germline V gene encodes CDR1 SNHLY and CDR2 FYNNEI. The junction had 1 base not matched to a gene; V was cut back by 6 bases and J by 0 bases. The CDR3 has 13 residues. The CDR3 DNA is TGTGCCAGCAGGACAGGGATGAACACTGAAGCTTTCTTT. The encoded protein is CASRTGMNTEAFF.

This clone was detected once. The genes are TRBV3-1 (or the pseudogene TRBV3-2) and TRBJ2-1; TRBD2 matches at 10 bases. V lost 11 bases, J lost 5 bases, and 9 bases stayed unmatched. This CDR3 region has 14 residues. CDR1 LGHDT and CDR2 YNNKEL come from the germline V gene (reference sequence). The CDR3 DNA sequence: TGTGCCCAATGGCCAGCGGGGGGGCACAATGAGCAGTTCTTC. It translates to CAQWPAGGHNEQFF.

The chain uses TRBV1 and TRBJ2-5; TRBD2, the table's D call, was not compared with the DNA. TRBV1 has pseudogene status. The CDR3 covers 16 residues. CDR3: CTSSQGSSGVQETQYF. Written as DNA, the CDR3 is TGCACCAGCAGCCAAGGGTCTAGCGGGGTGCAAGAGACCCAGTACTTC.

This chain connects TRBV5-4 to TRBJ1-1; D not certain. The V and J ends lost 0 bases and 4 bases respectively, with 7 bases between them. Germline values: CDR1 SGHNT, CDR2 YYREEE (reference sequence). This CDR3 has 13 residues. The CDR3 region has the DNA TGTGCCAGCAGCTTGGCTTCGGTCACTGAAGCTTTCTTT. This gives the protein CASSLASVTEAFF.